The rows below give T cell receptor beta chains drawn from one sample of a study of graft-versus-host responses after intestinal transplantation. Sequencing used immunoSEQ multiplex PCR; TCRdb keeps in-frame clones, though not all of them. The profile shows approximately 120,000 clones, over 85% of them singletons. These receptors' antigens are unknown. The sample here was unstimulated CD4+ T cells sorted from spleen or lymph node cells, taken before intestinal transplant. The receptors shown here come from a human donor who received an intestinal transplant. The CDR3 runs from the conserved cysteine through the conserved F or W. D genes are given only for firm matches. Rows may omit the clone size; those that give it use once, few, many or a size class.

v_call: TRBV25-1; d_call: TRBD1; clone_size: -; j_call: TRBJ1-4; cdr3_aa: CASSVSGQGNEKLFF; cdr3_nt: TGTGCCAGCAGTGTCAGTGGACAGGGGAATGAAAAACTGTTTTTT
v_call: TRBV2; d_call: -; clone_size: -; j_call: TRBJ2-5; cdr3_aa: CASSEISGRQETQYF; cdr3_nt: TGTGCCAGCAGTGAAATTTCGGGGAGGCAAGAGACCCAGTACTTC
v_call: TRBV5-6; d_call: TRBD1; clone_size: -; j_call: TRBJ1-1; cdr3_aa: CASSLRGQGGTEAFF; cdr3_nt: TGTGCCAGCAGCTTGCGCGGACAGGGGGGCACTGAAGCTTTCTTT
v_call: TRBV2; d_call: -; clone_size: once; j_call: TRBJ2-7; cdr3_aa: CASSGGRLDLLF; cdr3_nt: TGTGCCAGCAGTGGGGGGCGTTTAGACCTCCTATTC
v_call: TRBV14; d_call: -; clone_size: -; j_call: TRBJ2-5; cdr3_aa: CASSQLSSETQYF; cdr3_nt: TGTGCCAGCAGCCAACTTTCCTCGGAGACCCAGTACTTC
v_call: TRBV5-1; d_call: -; clone_size: -; j_call: TRBJ1-2; cdr3_aa: CASFEHAALGYTF; cdr3_nt: TGCGCCAGCTTCGAACACGCGGCTTTGGGCTACACCTTC
v_call: TRBV10-3; d_call: TRBD2; clone_size: -; j_call: TRBJ2-7; cdr3_aa: CAISKTSGPYEQYF; cdr3_nt: TGTGCCATCAGCAAGACTAGCGGACCCTACGAGCAGTACTTC
v_call: TRBV30; d_call: -; clone_size: once; j_call: TRBJ1-3; cdr3_aa: CAWSVNGNTIYF; cdr3_nt: TGTGCCTGGAGTGTAAACGGAAACACCATATATTTT
v_call: TRBV15; d_call: -; clone_size: -; j_call: TRBJ1-6; cdr3_aa: CATSRDRVSNSPLHF; cdr3_nt: TGTGCCACCAGCAGAGACAGGGTTTCTAATTCACCCCTCCACTTT
v_call: TRBV29-1; d_call: -; clone_size: -; j_call: TRBJ2-7; cdr3_aa: CSVRQGYHEQYF; cdr3_nt: TGCAGCGTTCGGCAGGGCTACCACGAGCAGTACTTC
v_call: TRBV7-2; d_call: TRBD2; clone_size: -; j_call: TRBJ2-3; cdr3_aa: CASSLRSGGTDTQYF; cdr3_nt: TGTGCCAGCAGCTTACGCAGCGGGGGTACAGATACGCAGTATTTT
v_call: TRBV19; d_call: TRBD2; clone_size: few; j_call: TRBJ2-2; cdr3_aa: CASSPAVTSGNTGELFF; cdr3_nt: TGTGCCAGTAGTCCTGCCGTAACTAGCGGGAACACCGGGGAGCTGTTTTTT
v_call: TRBV7-9; d_call: -; clone_size: once; j_call: TRBJ1-3; cdr3_aa: CASSLAGSPGNTIYF; cdr3_nt: TGTGCCAGCAGCTTAGCGGGGTCTCCTGGAAACACCATATATTTT
v_call: TRBV11-1; d_call: TRBD2; clone_size: -; j_call: TRBJ2-4; cdr3_aa: CASSLGLAENIQYF; cdr3_nt: TGTGCCAGCAGCTTAGGACTAGCCGAAAACATTCAGTACTTC
v_call: TRBV5-1; d_call: -; clone_size: -; j_call: TRBJ1-6; cdr3_aa: CASSLQPPPGLKSSYNSPLHF; cdr3_nt: TGCGCCAGCAGCTTACAACCACCCCCGGGACTCAAGAGCTCCTATAATTCACCCCTCCACTTT
v_call: TRBV6-5; d_call: TRBD2; clone_size: once; j_call: TRBJ2-3; cdr3_aa: CASSSLAGGQVDTQYF; cdr3_nt: TGTGCCAGCAGTTCTCTAGCGGGGGGGCAGGTAGATACGCAGTATTTT
v_call: TRBV5-6; d_call: -; clone_size: -; j_call: TRBJ1-1; cdr3_aa: CASSLPTGGRVNTEAFF; cdr3_nt: TGTGCCAGCAGCTTACCGACAGGAGGACGGGTGAACACTGAAGCTTTCTTT
v_call: TRBV5-4; d_call: -; clone_size: -; j_call: TRBJ1-2; cdr3_aa: CASSTRTATGYGYTF; cdr3_nt: TGTGCCAGCAGCACGAGGACAGCCACAGGTTATGGCTACACCTTC
v_call: TRBV4-1; d_call: -; clone_size: -; j_call: TRBJ1-3; cdr3_aa: CASSQLLSGNTIYF; cdr3_nt: TGCGCCAGCAGCCAGCTACTCTCTGGAAACACCATATATTTT
v_call: TRBV10-2; d_call: -; clone_size: -; j_call: TRBJ1-4; cdr3_aa: CASRGSVGEKLFF; cdr3_nt: TGCGCCAGCAGGGGATCTGTGGGTGAAAAACTGTTTTTT
v_call: TRBV5-6; d_call: -; clone_size: -; j_call: TRBJ2-2; cdr3_aa: CASSLITGELFF; cdr3_nt: TGTGCCAGCAGCCTTATCACCGGGGAGCTGTTTTTT
v_call: TRBV5-1; d_call: TRBD1; clone_size: -; j_call: TRBJ2-5; cdr3_aa: CASSKTGQALETQYF; cdr3_nt: TGCGCCAGCAGCAAAACCGGACAGGCGCTGGAGACCCAGTACTTC
v_call: TRBV5-1; d_call: TRBD1; clone_size: -; j_call: TRBJ2-3; cdr3_aa: CASSLAPGQGGDTQYF; cdr3_nt: TGCGCCAGCAGCTTGGCCCCGGGACAGGGAGGAGATACGCAGTATTTT
v_call: TRBV18; d_call: -; clone_size: -; j_call: TRBJ1-1; cdr3_aa: CASSPPSGGGTEAFF; cdr3_nt: TGTGCCAGCTCACCACCGTCCGGCGGGGGCACTGAAGCTTTCTTT
v_call: TRBV5-4; d_call: TRBD2; clone_size: -; j_call: TRBJ2-5; cdr3_aa: CASSLGLAGHQETQYF; cdr3_nt: TGTGCCAGCAGCTTGGGGCTAGCGGGGCACCAAGAGACCCAGTACTTC
v_call: TRBV19; d_call: -; clone_size: once; j_call: TRBJ1-1; cdr3_aa: CASSMLTRGSWGNTEAFF; cdr3_nt: TGTGCCAGTAGTATGTTAACCCGGGGGAGTTGGGGGAACACTGAAGCTTTCTTT
v_call: TRBV7-2; d_call: -; clone_size: few; j_call: TRBJ2-1; cdr3_aa: CASSLELNSYNEQFF; cdr3_nt: TGTGCCAGCAGCTTAGAACTGAACTCCTACAATGAGCAGTTCTTC
v_call: TRBV5-1; d_call: -; clone_size: -; j_call: TRBJ1-6; cdr3_aa: CASSIPSVNSPLHF; cdr3_nt: TGCGCCAGCAGCATTCCATCGGTTAATTCACCCCTCCACTTT
v_call: TRBV4-1; d_call: -; clone_size: -; j_call: TRBJ1-1; cdr3_aa: CASSQEKIRGAGAFF; cdr3_nt: TGCGCCAGCAGCCAAGAGAAGATCAGGGGCGCGGGGGCTTTCTTT
v_call: TRBV28; d_call: TRBD1; clone_size: -; j_call: TRBJ1-2; cdr3_aa: CASRPGQAYGYTF; cdr3_nt: TGTGCCAGCAGACCGGGACAGGCCTATGGCTACACCTTC
v_call: TRBV5-1; d_call: TRBD2; clone_size: -; j_call: TRBJ2-5; cdr3_aa: CASSLETSGQETQYF; cdr3_nt: TGCGCCAGCAGCTTGGAGACTAGCGGACAAGAGACCCAGTACTTC
v_call: TRBV27; d_call: -; clone_size: -; j_call: TRBJ1-5; cdr3_aa: CASSFTAGSQPQHF; cdr3_nt: TGTGCCAGCAGTTTTACCGCGGGGTCTCAGCCCCAGCATTTT
v_call: TRBV13; d_call: -; clone_size: -; j_call: TRBJ1-1; cdr3_aa: CASSLRPNTEAFF; cdr3_nt: TGTGCCAGCAGCTTAAGACCAAACACTGAAGCTTTCTTT
v_call: TRBV11-1; d_call: -; clone_size: -; j_call: TRBJ1-2; cdr3_aa: CASSTNPLYGYTF; cdr3_nt: TGTGCCAGCAGCACCAACCCCCTCTATGGCTACACCTTC
v_call: TRBV10-3; d_call: TRBD1; clone_size: -; j_call: TRBJ1-2; cdr3_aa: CAISLGQGEGGYTF; cdr3_nt: TGTGCCATCAGTTTGGGACAGGGTGAGGGTGGCTACACCTTC
v_call: TRBV30; d_call: TRBD2; clone_size: few; j_call: TRBJ2-3; cdr3_aa: CAWKWGGADTQYF; cdr3_nt: TGTGCCTGGAAGTGGGGGGGGGCAGATACGCAGTATTTT
v_call: TRBV5-1; d_call: -; clone_size: -; j_call: TRBJ1-5; cdr3_aa: CASSRDGYSNQPQHF; cdr3_nt: TGCGCCAGCAGCCGGGACGGATATAGCAATCAGCCCCAGCATTTT
v_call: TRBV6-5; d_call: -; clone_size: -; j_call: TRBJ1-1; cdr3_aa: CASSYDRRYTEAFF; cdr3_nt: TGTGCCAGCAGTTACGATCGCAGGTACACTGAAGCTTTCTTT
v_call: TRBV7-2; d_call: -; clone_size: -; j_call: TRBJ1-2; cdr3_aa: CASTKPSGVFYGYTF; cdr3_nt: TGTGCCAGCACCAAACCGTCCGGCGTTTTTTATGGCTACACCTTC
v_call: TRBV19; d_call: TRBD2; clone_size: -; j_call: TRBJ2-5; cdr3_aa: CASSIPEAGGPGPQYF; cdr3_nt: TGTGCCAGTAGTATCCCAGAAGCGGGGGGGCCCGGTCCCCAGTACTTC
v_call: TRBV5-6; d_call: -; clone_size: -; j_call: TRBJ1-1; cdr3_aa: CASSLASGEAFF; cdr3_nt: TGTGCCAGCAGCTTGGCCAGCGGGGAAGCTTTCTTT